This T cell receptor beta chain derives from a study of hypomethylating agent response in myelodysplastic syndrome. Overall study: Either azacitidine (about 70% of the 11) or decitabine (3 of 11) was given.

The CDR3 spans 14 residues. Trimming stripped 2 bases from V and 10 bases from J, with 15 bases between. Per germline, CDR1 SGHNT and CDR2 YYREEE (reference sequence). Clones were sequenced by immunoSEQ multiplex PCR, and TCRdb holds only the in-frame ones, with some missing. The sample consists of thousands of clones, approximately 77% of them appearing once. This chain links TRBV5-4 with TRBJ1-4; no clear D gene. Specimen: bone marrow, collected before or after starting hypomethylating agent treatment for myelodysplastic syndrome (not recorded which). The source is a human donor with myelodysplastic syndrome. CDR3 in DNA: TGTGCCAGCAGCTTCGAAAGAGGGAACACAAAACTGTTTTTT. Its protein is CASSFERGNTKLFF.